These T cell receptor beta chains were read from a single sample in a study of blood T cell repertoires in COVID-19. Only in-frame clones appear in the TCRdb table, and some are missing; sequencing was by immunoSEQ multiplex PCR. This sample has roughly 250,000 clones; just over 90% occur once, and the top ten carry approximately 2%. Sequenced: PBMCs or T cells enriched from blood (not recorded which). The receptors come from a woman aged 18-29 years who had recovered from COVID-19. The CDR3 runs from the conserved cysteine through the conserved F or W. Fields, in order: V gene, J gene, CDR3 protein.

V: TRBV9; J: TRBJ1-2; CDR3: CASSAGTLNYGYTF
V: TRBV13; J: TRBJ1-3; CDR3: CASSSTEEGALGNTIYF
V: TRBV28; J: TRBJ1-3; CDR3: CASSFSGGRSGNTIYF
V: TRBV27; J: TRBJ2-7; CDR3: CASSRTGTSGSFYEQYF
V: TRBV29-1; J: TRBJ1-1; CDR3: CSAGEGVNTEAFF
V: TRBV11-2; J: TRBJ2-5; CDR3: CASSLVSLGVRETQYF
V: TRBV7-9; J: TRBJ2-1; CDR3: CASSLAMGGLYNEQFF
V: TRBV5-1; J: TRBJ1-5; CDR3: CASSLYPGEPQHF
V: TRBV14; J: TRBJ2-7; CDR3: CASSQGLLRTYEQYF
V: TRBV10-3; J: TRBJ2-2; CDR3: CAISQGASGRTGELFF
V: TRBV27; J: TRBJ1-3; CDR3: CASTTGTGNTIYF
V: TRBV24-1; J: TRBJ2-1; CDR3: CATSGRDSRYNEQFF
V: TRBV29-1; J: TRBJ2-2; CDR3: CSVDRGSGELFF
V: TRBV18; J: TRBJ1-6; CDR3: CASSTTGQGNSPLHF
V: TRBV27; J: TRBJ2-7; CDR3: CASSLAGAISSYEQYF
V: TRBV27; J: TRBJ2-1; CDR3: CASSLRSPGGLAGVGNEQFF
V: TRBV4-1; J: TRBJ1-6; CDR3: CASSREIPGRTNSPLHF
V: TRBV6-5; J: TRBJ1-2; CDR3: CASGRQTGFGYTF
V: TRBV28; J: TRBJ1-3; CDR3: CASSLARNTIYF
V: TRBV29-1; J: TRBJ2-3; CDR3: CSVEDRQVLSTDTQYF
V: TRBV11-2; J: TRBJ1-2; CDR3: CASSLSGPKDGYTF
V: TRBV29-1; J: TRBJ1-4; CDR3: CSVARVEKLFF
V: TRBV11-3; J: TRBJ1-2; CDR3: CASSFGPDIPGFF
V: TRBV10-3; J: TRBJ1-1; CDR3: CAIRGHPNTEAFF
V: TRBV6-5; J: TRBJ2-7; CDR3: CASSYSGTDSYEQYF
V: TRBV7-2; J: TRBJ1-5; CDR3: CASSLTSSSNQPQHF
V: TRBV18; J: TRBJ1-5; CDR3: CASSYGASGNQPQHF
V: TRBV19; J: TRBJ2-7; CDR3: CASSLTGGLLSYEQYF
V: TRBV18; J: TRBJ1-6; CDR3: CASSPATGNSPLHF
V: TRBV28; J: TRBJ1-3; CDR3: CASSFGGGISGNTIYF
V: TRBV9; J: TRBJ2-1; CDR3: CASSGQGYEQFF
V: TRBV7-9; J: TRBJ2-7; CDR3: CASRGQKTYEQYF
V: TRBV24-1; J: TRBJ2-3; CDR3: CATSEEGIPLVDTQYF
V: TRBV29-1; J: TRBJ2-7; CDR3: CSGATSGTYEQYF
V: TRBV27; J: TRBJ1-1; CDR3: CASSPGSGGFTEAFF
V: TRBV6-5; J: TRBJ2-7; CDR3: CASSYPLGGGTYEQYF
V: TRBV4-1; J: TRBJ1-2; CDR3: CASSQGGAQGYGYTF
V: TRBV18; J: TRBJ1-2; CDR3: CASSPTGGAGYGYTF
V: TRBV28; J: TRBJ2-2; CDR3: CASRLAGAVGELFF
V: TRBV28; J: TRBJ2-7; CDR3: CASSYSTRYEQYF